The TCR beta chain under discussion was sequenced for a study of cytomegalovirus exposure and HLA in healthy donors. The CDR3 covers 15 residues. The ends lost 5 bases at V and 9 bases at J; junction bases unmatched: 12. Germline CDR1 MDHEN, CDR2 SYDVKM. Data came from immunoSEQ multiplex PCR; TCRdb stores just in-frame clones and leaves some out. The table records 100,000 or so clones, 85% of them present only once. The sequencing sample was made of PBMCs. The clonotype was recovered from a man aged 18 to 29 in good health and CMV-seropositive. The V call is TRBV28, the J call TRBJ2-1; 8 nucleotides line up with TRBD2. Here the CDR3 reads CASSAHAGLGGEQFF. The CDR3 region has the DNA TGTGCCAGCAGTGCACATGCGGGACTAGGGGGTGAGCAGTTCTTC.